Below are 12 T cell receptor beta chains sequenced from a single sample in a study of control samples from healthy donors and cancer patients. TCRdb's copy holds only in-frame clones and misses some; the assay was immunoSEQ multiplex PCR. The profile shows about 98,000 clones, about 79% of them singletons. The source material was blood. These receptors were taken from a woman aged 30 to 39 in good health.

V is TRBV9 and J is TRBJ2-7; 7 bases map to TRBD1. CDR1 is SGDLS, CDR2 YYNGEE, per germline. The CDR3 sequence is 14 residues long. V trimming: 4 bases; J trimming: 1 base; junction bases outside the gene matches: 5. This CDR3 is CASSPRDRSYEQYF. CDR3 DNA: TGTGCCAGCAGCCCCCGGGACAGATCCTACGAGCAGTACTTC.

The chain couples TRBV12-3 or TRBV12-4 to TRBJ2-5, with D tentatively TRBD2 (5 bases). The CDR3 sequence is 13 residues long. Trimming removed 5 bases at V and 5 bases at J, with 12 bases between. The CDR3 DNA follows: TGTGCCAGCAGTCCCTCTGCGGGTGAGACCCAGTACTTC. The encoded protein is CASSPSAGETQYF.

The chain recombines TRBV6-1 with TRBJ1-4, with TRBD1 matching 11 bases. The CDR3 extends over 18 amino acids. CDR1 is MNHNS, CDR2 SASEGT, per germline. With V trimmed by 3 bases and J by 2 bases, 8 bases remained unmatched. In DNA, the CDR3 is TGTGCCAGCAGTGACAGGACAGGGGGCGTTTTCACTAATGAAAAACTGTTTTTT. Amino acid sequence: CASSDRTGGVFTNEKLFF.

This clone was picked up a small number of times. The genes are TRBV18 and TRBJ2-2; 9 positions match TRBD1. V shed 4 bases and J 6 bases; nucleotides not matched to a gene: 12. Germline values: CDR1 KGHSH, CDR2 LQKENI. The CDR3 has 17 residues. CDR3 DNA: TGTGCCAGCTCACTAAAGCCGGGACAGGGTATAGCCGGGGAGCTGTTTTTT. It is translated as CASSLKPGQGIAGELFF.

The V call is TRBV24-1, the J call TRBJ2-2, with D perhaps matching TRBD1 or TRBD2 (6 bases each). Per germline, CDR1 KGHDR and CDR2 SFDVKD. The CDR3 extends over 17 amino acids. V was trimmed by 0 bases and J by 4 bases, leaving 14 bases between them. The CDR3 DNA follows: TGTGCCACCAGTGATTTGTTTGTCAGGGGAGGCACCGGGGAGCTGTTTTTT. This codes for CATSDLFVRGGTGELFF.

The chain is built from TRBV7-2 and TRBJ1-2; TRBD1 agrees at 8 bases. J was trimmed by 8 bases and V by 5 bases; bases with no gene match: 13. CDR3 length equals 15 residues. Germline-derived CDR1 and CDR2 are SGHTA and FQGNSA. The CDR3 DNA sequence: TGTGCCAGCAGCCCGTCCAGGGGGCCCTCGTGGGGCTACACCTTC. Translating it yields CASSPSRGPSWGYTF.

The DNA of the CDR3 is TGTGCCAGCAGTTTTTGGGACAGGGTAGGTACTGAAGCTTTCTTT. Its translation is CASSFWDRVGTEAFF. The chain links TRBV27 to TRBJ1-1, with 9 positions matching TRBD1. The CDR3 extends over 15 amino acids. J gave up 5 bases and V 3 bases, and 7 bases lay outside the gene matches. Germline CDR1 and CDR2: MNHEY and SMNVEV (reference sequence).

The genes are TRBV18 and TRBJ2-7, with TRBD2 matching 10 bases. This CDR3 comprises 19 residues. Germline V gene data show CDR1 as KGHSH and CDR2 as LQKENI. V gave up 6 bases and J gave up 0 bases; unmatched junction bases: 17. CDR3 protein: CASSPDGASGGRSSYEQYF. CDR3 bases: TGTGCCAGCTCGCCCGACGGTGCTAGCGGGGGCCGAAGCTCCTACGAGCAGTACTTC.

This clone was counted once. The V and J genes are TRBV12-3 or TRBV12-4 and TRBJ1-3; D unclear. V lost 8 bases, J lost 0 bases, and 8 bases lay in between. The CDR3 loop spans 13 amino acids. The CDR3 sequence is CASCPGSGNTIYF. As DNA, the CDR3 is TGTGCCAGCTGCCCAGGCTCTGGAAACACCATATATTTT.

The rearrangement joins TRBV6-2 or TRBV6-3 to TRBJ1-5; D remains ambiguous. Trimming pared 0 bases from V and 6 bases from J, leaving 3 bases between. CDR3 length: 12 residues. CDR1 is MNHEY and CDR2 is SVGEGT in the germline V gene. The CDR3 DNA is TGTGCCAGCAGTTACTCCGGTCAGCCCCAGCATTTT. Translation gives CASSYSGQPQHF.

The V gene is TRBV11-2, the J gene TRBJ2-2, with a possible D match to TRBD2 (6 bases). Germline V lookup: CDR1 SGHAT, CDR2 FQNNGV. Trimming pared 5 bases from V and 3 bases from J, leaving 16 bases between. The CDR3 is 16 residues long. CDR3 sequence: CASSLHGGTYTGELFF. The CDR3 nucleotides read TGTGCCAGCAGCCTACATGGCGGGACCTACACCGGGGAGCTGTTTTTT.

This clone was detected only once. The V call is TRBV5-4, the J call TRBJ2-3; 7 bases are shared with TRBD1. Germline lookup yields CDR1 SGHNT and CDR2 YYREEE (reference sequence). V lost 3 bases and J lost 3; bases outside the gene matches: 10. The CDR3 is 16 amino acids. The CDR3: CASSSRQGLETDTQYF. DNA for the CDR3: TGTGCCAGCAGCTCTCGACAGGGTTTAGAAACAGATACGCAGTATTTT.